These T cell receptor beta chains were read from a single sample in a study of OX40 agonist ivuxolimab in advanced cancers. Sequencing was performed with immunoSEQ multiplex PCR; in TCRdb, only in-frame clones are kept and a portion is missing. Of 130,000 or so clones listed, just under 95% are singletons. The source was CD4+ or CD8+ T cells sorted from blood, collected in a trial of the OX40 agonist ivuxolimab. The receptor set was obtained from an adult with an advanced solid tumor such as melanoma, head and neck, liver or kidney cancer. Both conserved end residues are part of each CDR3. A D gene is named only where the DNA matches it firmly. Clone sizes are given selectively: once, few, many, or a class where the clone is expanded.

j_gene: TRBJ1-2
d_gene: NA
v_gene: TRBV14
abundance: NA
CDR3nt: TGTGCCAGCAGCCAAGATGCAGCGACACCTTCCTATGGCTACACCTTC
CDR3aa: CASSQDAATPSYGYTF

j_gene: TRBJ2-5
d_gene: TRBD2
v_gene: TRBV6-5
abundance: NA
CDR3nt: TGTGCCAGCAGCTACGACAGCGGGAGACTAGAGACCCAGTACTTC
CDR3aa: CASSYDSGRLETQYF

j_gene: TRBJ2-3
d_gene: TRBD2
v_gene: TRBV7-2
abundance: NA
CDR3nt: TGTGCCAGCAGTATATTCGGGACTAGCGAGACAGATACGCAGTATTTT
CDR3aa: CASSIFGTSETDTQYF

j_gene: TRBJ1-5
d_gene: NA
v_gene: TRBV29-1
abundance: few
CDR3nt: TGCAGCGTTGGGGAAGATCAGCCCCAGCATTTT
CDR3aa: CSVGEDQPQHF

j_gene: TRBJ2-7
d_gene: NA
v_gene: TRBV11-2
abundance: NA
CDR3nt: TGTGCCAGCAGCTTAGTTTTGGGTTTGGGTAGCGAGCAGTACTTC
CDR3aa: CASSLVLGLGSEQYF

j_gene: TRBJ1-1
d_gene: TRBD1
v_gene: TRBV10-3
abundance: NA
CDR3nt: TGTGCCATCAGTGAGTCTGGGGACAGGAGTGAAGCTTTCTTT
CDR3aa: CAISESGDRSEAFF

j_gene: TRBJ2-4
d_gene: TRBD1
v_gene: TRBV5-8
abundance: NA
CDR3nt: TGTGCCAGCAGCAAAGATCCTCAGCAAGGTCCCGGGACAGGGCGGTACATTCAGTACTTC
CDR3aa: CASSKDPQQGPGTGRYIQYF

j_gene: TRBJ2-7
d_gene: NA
v_gene: TRBV5-1
abundance: once
CDR3nt: TGCGCCAGCAGCCCGGGTGCAGGGACCGGGTACGAGCAGTACTTC
CDR3aa: CASSPGAGTGYEQYF

j_gene: TRBJ1-2
d_gene: TRBD1
v_gene: TRBV5-4
abundance: NA
CDR3nt: TGTGCCAGCAGCCCAAAAGACAGGGGATTCTATGGCTACACCTTC
CDR3aa: CASSPKDRGFYGYTF

j_gene: TRBJ1-6
d_gene: TRBD1
v_gene: TRBV7-8
abundance: NA
CDR3nt: TGTGCCAGCAGCTTAGTAACCCTGGGACAGAAGAATTCACCCCTCCACTTT
CDR3aa: CASSLVTLGQKNSPLHF

j_gene: TRBJ2-5
d_gene: TRBD2
v_gene: TRBV4-1
abundance: NA
CDR3nt: TGCGCCAGCAGCCCGAGGAGCGGGGGGCCGGCGGAGACCCAGTACTTC
CDR3aa: CASSPRSGGPAETQYF

j_gene: TRBJ1-1
d_gene: NA
v_gene: TRBV7-2
abundance: few
CDR3nt: TGTGCCAGCAGCTCGCTTGGTGTGAACACTGAAGCTTTCTTT
CDR3aa: CASSSLGVNTEAFF

j_gene: TRBJ2-1
d_gene: NA
v_gene: TRBV7-2
abundance: NA
CDR3nt: TGTGCCAGCAGCTCTCACTTGACAGGAGACAATGAGCAGTTCTTC
CDR3aa: CASSSHLTGDNEQFF

j_gene: TRBJ2-7
d_gene: NA
v_gene: TRBV19
abundance: NA
CDR3nt: TGTGCCAGTAGTCCGCAGGGAATCTACGAGCAGTACTTC
CDR3aa: CASSPQGIYEQYF

j_gene: TRBJ1-1
d_gene: NA
v_gene: TRBV5-1
abundance: NA
CDR3nt: TGCGCCAGCAGCCTTCTTCCGGGACAATCAAACACTGAAGCTTTCTTT
CDR3aa: CASSLLPGQSNTEAFF

j_gene: TRBJ2-5
d_gene: NA
v_gene: TRBV6-5
abundance: NA
CDR3nt: TGTGCCAGCAGTCTCCCCGACAGGACTGAGGCCCAGTACTTC
CDR3aa: CASSLPDRTEAQYF

j_gene: TRBJ1-3
d_gene: TRBD1
v_gene: TRBV7-6
abundance: NA
CDR3nt: TGTGCCAGCAGCTTAGCTGGGACAGGGGGCTCATTAGGAAACACCATATATTTT
CDR3aa: CASSLAGTGGSLGNTIYF

j_gene: TRBJ2-1
d_gene: TRBD1
v_gene: TRBV7-3
abundance: NA
CDR3nt: TGTGCCAGCAGCCTTCTGGGACAGGGTCGCAATGAGCAGTTCTTC
CDR3aa: CASSLLGQGRNEQFF

j_gene: TRBJ1-2
d_gene: NA
v_gene: TRBV2
abundance: NA
CDR3nt: TGTGCCAGCAGTGATCGAGCGAGCTATGGCTACACCTTC
CDR3aa: CASSDRASYGYTF

j_gene: TRBJ2-2
d_gene: NA
v_gene: TRBV4-2
abundance: NA
CDR3nt: TGTGCCAGCAGCCGTTCCAGGGGAGGCACCGGGGAGCTGTTTTTT
CDR3aa: CASSRSRGGTGELFF

j_gene: TRBJ2-7
d_gene: NA
v_gene: TRBV28
abundance: NA
CDR3nt: TGTGCCAGCAGTACCAGGGGAAGCTCCTACGAGCAGTACTTC
CDR3aa: CASSTRGSSYEQYF

j_gene: TRBJ1-1
d_gene: NA
v_gene: TRBV7-2
abundance: NA
CDR3nt: TGTGCCAGCAGCTTAAGTCTCGGGGGAAGAACTGAAGCTTTCTTT
CDR3aa: CASSLSLGGRTEAFF

j_gene: TRBJ2-1
d_gene: TRBD1
v_gene: TRBV6-5
abundance: NA
CDR3nt: TGTGCCAGCAGTTACTCAGGGGGCAGGGCAGGTGATGAGCAGTTCTTC
CDR3aa: CASSYSGGRAGDEQFF

j_gene: TRBJ2-3
d_gene: TRBD1
v_gene: TRBV6-4
abundance: NA
CDR3nt: TGTGCCAGCAGTGAACAGGGGACAAGCACAGATACGCAGTATTTT
CDR3aa: CASSEQGTSTDTQYF

j_gene: TRBJ2-7
d_gene: NA
v_gene: TRBV25-1
abundance: NA
CDR3nt: TGTGCCAGCAGCACCAACAGGGCCTACGAGCAGTACTTC
CDR3aa: CASSTNRAYEQYF

j_gene: TRBJ1-1
d_gene: NA
v_gene: TRBV27
abundance: NA
CDR3nt: TGTGCCAGCAAATCCCAGGGGAGGGACACTGAAGCTTTCTTT
CDR3aa: CASKSQGRDTEAFF

j_gene: TRBJ1-6
d_gene: TRBD1
v_gene: TRBV10-2
abundance: once
CDR3nt: TGCGCCAGCAGTGAAACAGGGGGAAGAAGTTCACCCCTCCACTTT
CDR3aa: CASSETGGRSSPLHF

j_gene: TRBJ2-7
d_gene: NA
v_gene: TRBV28
abundance: NA
CDR3nt: TGTGCCAGCAGCCAAGTTCGGGAGCCCTACGAGCAGTACTTC
CDR3aa: CASSQVREPYEQYF

j_gene: TRBJ2-1
d_gene: TRBD2
v_gene: TRBV11-3
abundance: NA
CDR3nt: TGTGCCAGCAGTAGGACTAGAGGGAATGAGCAGTTCTTC
CDR3aa: CASSRTRGNEQFF

j_gene: TRBJ1-1
d_gene: NA
v_gene: TRBV6-1
abundance: NA
CDR3nt: TGTGCCAGCAGCTCGGACAAGAACACTGAAGCTTTCTTT
CDR3aa: CASSSDKNTEAFF

j_gene: TRBJ2-2
d_gene: TRBD1
v_gene: TRBV5-1
abundance: NA
CDR3nt: TGCGCCAGCAGCGTCGGGACAGGGGGGACCGGGGAGCTGTTTTTT
CDR3aa: CASSVGTGGTGELFF

j_gene: TRBJ2-1
d_gene: NA
v_gene: TRBV2
abundance: once
CDR3nt: TGTGCCAGCATCCTCGGGGGGCCCCCCGGGGAGCAGTTCTTC
CDR3aa: CASILGGPPGEQFF

j_gene: TRBJ2-3
d_gene: TRBD2
v_gene: TRBV19
abundance: once
CDR3nt: TGTGCCAGTCTTAGCGGGAGGGGTCCGGGTACGCAGTATTTT
CDR3aa: CASLSGRGPGTQYF